This T cell receptor beta chain stems from a study of blood T cell repertoires in COVID-19 (dated by TCRdb to between 2020 and 2021). With respect to the entire study: Collaborator samples came from the United States, Italy and Spain and covered acute and convalescent phases of COVID-19. The repertoires were released in a freely available public database meant as a resource for research on the immune response to SARS-CoV-2. Samples came from the ongoing ImmuneRACE study (first 160 participants) plus 1,254 subjects from 6 global collaborators. Deeply sampled blood TCRbeta repertoires from subjects exposed to, actively infected with, or recovered from COVID-19 were included in the dataset. The prospective study material was composed of cDNA or gDNA derived from T cells, B-cell-depleted T cells, or PBMCs. The sample metadata nearly always contained a de-identified subject ID, COVID-19 status, age in years and sex. Where available, HLA class I and class II types were taken from metadata supplied by the sample provider and were not determined by assay-based typing.

Whole blood was collected in K2EDTA tubes by collaborating institutions according to the institutions' own protocols. For TCRbeta analysis, collaborators shipped samples in one of three forms: frozen whole blood, isolated PBMCs, or DNA extracted from either of those sample types. TCRbeta CDR3 regions were amplified from genomic DNA by means of the immunoSEQ Assay, a bias-controlled multiplex PCR. Under the source paper's analysis protocol: The number of nucleated cells in each sample was estimated from the amplification of reference gene primers within the assay. To quantify the absolute abundance of each unique TCRbeta CDR3 rearrangement, sequence reads were collapsed and filtered. For each sample, productive Simpson clonality was calculated as the square root of Simpson's diversity index over productive rearrangements. TCRdb retrieved this table from immuneACCESS and kept in-frame rearrangements only. Not all clones are present; in checked studies, unresolved V genes account for under half, and no reason is known for the remainder. V, J and clone size derive from that table, while D and trimming were established from the DNA sequence. This sample lists approximately 90,000 clones; around 85% were detected once. The ten largest make up roughly 40% of the sample.

Concerning this clone itself: Its cognate antigen has yet to be identified. No clone much larger than this one lies a single base away; base qualities are absent.

The research as a whole found: The amount of clinical and demographic metadata varied by source and participant and was provided uncurated.

Sequences KGHDR (CDR1) and SFDVKD (CDR2) are obtained from the germline V gene. V loses 3 bases at its end and J loses 4 bases; junction bases beyond the gene matches: 5. CDR3 length: 15 amino acids, cysteine to phenylalanine. Here the CDR3 DNA is all that survives: 45 bases in frame from base 1. This chain is built from TRBV24-1 and TRBJ2-1; the junction holds 7 bases that match TRBD1. This receptor was identified in a man aged 80 or over with acute or convalescent COVID-19. Sequenced sample: peripheral blood. The CDR3 corresponds to CATSDPSGQYNEQFF. In nucleotide form, the sequence is TGTGCCACCAGTGATCCATCGGGACAGTACAATGAGCAGTTCTTC.